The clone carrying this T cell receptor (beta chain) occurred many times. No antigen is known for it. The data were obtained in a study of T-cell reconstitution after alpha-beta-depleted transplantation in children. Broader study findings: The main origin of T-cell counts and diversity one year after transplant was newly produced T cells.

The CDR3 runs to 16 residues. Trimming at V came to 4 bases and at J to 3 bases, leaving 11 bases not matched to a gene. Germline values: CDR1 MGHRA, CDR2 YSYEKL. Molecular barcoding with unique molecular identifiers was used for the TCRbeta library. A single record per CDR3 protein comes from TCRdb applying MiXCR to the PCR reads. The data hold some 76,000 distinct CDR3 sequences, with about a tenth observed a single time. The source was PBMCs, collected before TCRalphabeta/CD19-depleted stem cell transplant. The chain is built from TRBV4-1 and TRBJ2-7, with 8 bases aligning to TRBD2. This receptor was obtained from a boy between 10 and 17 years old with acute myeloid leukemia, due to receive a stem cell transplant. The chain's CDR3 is CASSLRARGGVYEQYV. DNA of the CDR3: TGCGCCAGCAGCCTAAGGGCACGGGGGGGCGTCTACGAGCAGTACGTC.